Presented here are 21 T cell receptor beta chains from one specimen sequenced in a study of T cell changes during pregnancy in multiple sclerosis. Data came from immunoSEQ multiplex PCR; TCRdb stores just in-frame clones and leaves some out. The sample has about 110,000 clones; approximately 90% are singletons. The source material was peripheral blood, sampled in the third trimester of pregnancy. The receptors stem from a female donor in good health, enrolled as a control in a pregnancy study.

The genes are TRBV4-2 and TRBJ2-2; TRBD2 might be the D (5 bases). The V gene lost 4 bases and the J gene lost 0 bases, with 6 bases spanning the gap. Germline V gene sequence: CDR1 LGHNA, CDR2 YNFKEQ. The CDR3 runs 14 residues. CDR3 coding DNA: TGTGCCAGCAGCCGAGGGACGAACACCGGGGAGCTGTTTTTT. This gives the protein CASSRGTNTGELFF.

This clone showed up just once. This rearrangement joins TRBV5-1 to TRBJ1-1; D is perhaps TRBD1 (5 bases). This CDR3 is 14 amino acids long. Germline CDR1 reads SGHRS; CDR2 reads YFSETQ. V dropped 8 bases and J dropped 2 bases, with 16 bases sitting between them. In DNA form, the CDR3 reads TGCGCCAGTAAGACCGACAGAATTAACACTGAAGCTTTCTTT. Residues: CASKTDRINTEAFF.

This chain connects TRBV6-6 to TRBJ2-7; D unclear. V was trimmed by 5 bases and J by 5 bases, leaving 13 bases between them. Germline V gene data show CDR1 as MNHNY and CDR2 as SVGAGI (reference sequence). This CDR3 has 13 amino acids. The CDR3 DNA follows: TGTGCCAGCAGTACCCCTCAGACTCACGAGCAGTACTTC. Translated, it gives CASSTPQTHEQYF.

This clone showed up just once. The CDR3 spells CASSEDNQWNTEAFF. CDR3 nucleotide sequence: TGTGCCAGCAGTGAGGACAACCAATGGAACACTGAAGCTTTCTTT. The chain has TRBV6-1 and TRBJ1-1; perhaps TRBD1 as D (5 bases). Deletions cut 3 bases from V and 1 base from J, with 12 bases between. Per the germline V gene, CDR1 is MNHNS and CDR2 is SASEGT. This CDR3 spans 15 amino acids.

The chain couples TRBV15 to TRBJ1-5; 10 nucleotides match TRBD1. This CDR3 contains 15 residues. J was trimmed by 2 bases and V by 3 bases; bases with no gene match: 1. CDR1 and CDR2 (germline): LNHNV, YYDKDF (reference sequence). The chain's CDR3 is CATSSGQGGNQPQHF. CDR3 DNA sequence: TGTGCCACCAGCAGTGGACAGGGGGGCAATCAGCCCCAGCATTTT. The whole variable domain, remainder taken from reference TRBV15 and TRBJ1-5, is DAMVIQNPRYQVTQFGKPVTLSCSQTLNHNVMYWYQQKSSQAPKLLFHYYDKDFNNEADTPDNFQSRRPNTSFCFLDIRSPGLGDTAMYLCATSSGQGGNQPQHFGDGTRLSIL.

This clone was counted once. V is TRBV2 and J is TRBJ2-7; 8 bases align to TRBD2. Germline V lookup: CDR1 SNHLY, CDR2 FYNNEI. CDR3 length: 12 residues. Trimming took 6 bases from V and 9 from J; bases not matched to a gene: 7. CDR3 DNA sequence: TGTGCCAGCAGAGCGGGAGTTTTCGGGCAGTACTTC. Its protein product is CASRAGVFGQYF. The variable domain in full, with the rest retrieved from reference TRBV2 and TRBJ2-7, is EPEVTQTPSHQVTQMGQEVILRCVPISNHLYFYWYRQILGQKVEFLVSFYNNEISEKSEIFDDQFSVERPDGSNFTLKIRSTKLEDSAMYFCASRAGVFGQYFGPGTRLTVT.

The DNA of the CDR3 is TGTGCCAGCGGCGAGCGGACGGGTACCCAGTACTTC. Residues: CASGERTGTQYF. This chain joins TRBV5-5 and TRBJ2-5, with D possibly TRBD2 on 5 matching bases. Trimming pared 7 bases from V and 8 bases from J, leaving 15 bases between. This CDR3 is built from 12 residues. Germline V lookup: CDR1 SGHKS, CDR2 YYEKEE (reference sequence).

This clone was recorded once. This CDR3 reads CASSFSGGTDTQYF. Here the CDR3 DNA reads TGTGCCAGCAGCTTTAGCGGGGGCACAGATACGCAGTATTTT. The rearrangement links TRBV5-4 to TRBJ2-3; 8 bases fit TRBD2. Germline trimming cut 2 bases from V and 1 base from J; bases unmatched to any gene: 0. Germline lookup yields CDR1 SGHNT and CDR2 YYREEE (reference sequence). The CDR3 consists of 14 residues.

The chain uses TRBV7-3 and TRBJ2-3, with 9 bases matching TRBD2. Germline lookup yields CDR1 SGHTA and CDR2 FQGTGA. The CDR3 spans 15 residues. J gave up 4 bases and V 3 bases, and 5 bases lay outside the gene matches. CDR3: CASSFSGGDADTQYF. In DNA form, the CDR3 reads TGTGCCAGCAGCTTTAGCGGGGGCGACGCAGATACGCAGTATTTT.

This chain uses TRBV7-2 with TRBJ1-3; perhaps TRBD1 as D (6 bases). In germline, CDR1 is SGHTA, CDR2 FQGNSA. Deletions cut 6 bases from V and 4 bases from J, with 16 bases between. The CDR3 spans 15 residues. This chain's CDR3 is CASSQRTGSGNTIYF. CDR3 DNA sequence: TGTGCCAGCAGTCAGAGAACAGGGAGCGGAAACACCATATATTTT.

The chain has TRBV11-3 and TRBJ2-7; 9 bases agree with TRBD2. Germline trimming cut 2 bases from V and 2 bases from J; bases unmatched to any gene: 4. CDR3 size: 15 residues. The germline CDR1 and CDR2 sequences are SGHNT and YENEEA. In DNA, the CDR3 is TGTGCCAGCAGCTTACCTCTAGCGGGAACCTACGAGCAGTACTTC. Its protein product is CASSLPLAGTYEQYF.

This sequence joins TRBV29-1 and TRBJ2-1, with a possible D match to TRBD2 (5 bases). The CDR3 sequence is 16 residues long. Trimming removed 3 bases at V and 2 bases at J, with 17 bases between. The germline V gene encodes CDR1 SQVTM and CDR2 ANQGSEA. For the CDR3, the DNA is TGCAGCGTTGATTGGATTGAGGGCCATACCTACAATGAGCAGTTCTTC. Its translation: CSVDWIEGHTYNEQFF.

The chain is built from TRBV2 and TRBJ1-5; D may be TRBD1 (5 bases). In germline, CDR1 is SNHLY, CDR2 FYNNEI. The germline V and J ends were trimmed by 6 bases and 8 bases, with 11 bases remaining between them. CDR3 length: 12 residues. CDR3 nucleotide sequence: TGTGCCAGCAGGTGGCAGGGTGAGCCCCAGCATTTT. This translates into CASRWQGEPQHF.

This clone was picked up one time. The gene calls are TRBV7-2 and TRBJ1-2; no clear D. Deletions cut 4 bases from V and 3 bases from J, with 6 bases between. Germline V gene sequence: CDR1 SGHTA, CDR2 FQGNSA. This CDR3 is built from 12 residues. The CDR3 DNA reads TGTGCCAGCAGCTGGCCAGACTATGGCTACACCTTC. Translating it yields CASSWPDYGYTF.

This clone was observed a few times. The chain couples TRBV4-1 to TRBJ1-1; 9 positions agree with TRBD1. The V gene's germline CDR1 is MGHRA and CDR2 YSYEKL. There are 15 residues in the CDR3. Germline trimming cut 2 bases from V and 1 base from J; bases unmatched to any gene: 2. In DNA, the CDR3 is TGCGCCAGCAGCCAAAGGACAGGGGCGAACACTGAAGCTTTCTTT. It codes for CASSQRTGANTEAFF.

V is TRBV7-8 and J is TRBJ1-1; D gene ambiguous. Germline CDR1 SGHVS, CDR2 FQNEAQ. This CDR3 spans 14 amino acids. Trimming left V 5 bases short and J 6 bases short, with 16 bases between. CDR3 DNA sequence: TGTGCCAGCAGCCCCCGGGGAAGTCCTGCTGAAGCTTTCTTT. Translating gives CASSPRGSPAEAFF.

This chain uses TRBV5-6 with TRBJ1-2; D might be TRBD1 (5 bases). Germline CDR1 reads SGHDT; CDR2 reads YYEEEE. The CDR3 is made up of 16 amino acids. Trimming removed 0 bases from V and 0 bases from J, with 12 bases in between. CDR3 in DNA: TGTGCCAGCAGCTTGGCCAACCAGGGCTCTAACTATGGCTACACCTTC. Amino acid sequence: CASSLANQGSNYGYTF.

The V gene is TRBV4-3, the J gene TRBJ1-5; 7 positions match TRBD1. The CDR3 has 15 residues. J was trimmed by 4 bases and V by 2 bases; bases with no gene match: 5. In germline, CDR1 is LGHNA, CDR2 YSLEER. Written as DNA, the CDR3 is TGCGCCAGCAGCCAAATACTACAGGGGAATCAGCCCCAGCATTTT. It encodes CASSQILQGNQPQHF.

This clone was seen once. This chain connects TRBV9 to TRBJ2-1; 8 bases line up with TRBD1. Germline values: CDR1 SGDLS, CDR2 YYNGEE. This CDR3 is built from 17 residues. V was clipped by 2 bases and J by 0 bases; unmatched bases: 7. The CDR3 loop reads CASSVETGGSSYNEQFF. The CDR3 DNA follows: TGTGCCAGCAGCGTCGAAACAGGGGGGAGCTCCTACAATGAGCAGTTCTTC. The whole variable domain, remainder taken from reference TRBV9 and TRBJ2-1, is DSGVTQTPKHLITATGQRVTLRCSPRSGDLSVYWYQQSLDQGLQFLIQYYNGEERAKGNILERFSAQQFPDLHSELNLSSLELGDSALYFCASSVETGGSSYNEQFFGPGTRLTVL.

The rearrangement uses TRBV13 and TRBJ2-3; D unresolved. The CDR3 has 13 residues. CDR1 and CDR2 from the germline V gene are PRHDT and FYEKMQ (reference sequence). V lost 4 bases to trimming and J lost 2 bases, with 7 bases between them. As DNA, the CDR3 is TGTGCCAGCAGCTCGGGTTACACAGATACGCAGTATTTT. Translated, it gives CASSSGYTDTQYF.

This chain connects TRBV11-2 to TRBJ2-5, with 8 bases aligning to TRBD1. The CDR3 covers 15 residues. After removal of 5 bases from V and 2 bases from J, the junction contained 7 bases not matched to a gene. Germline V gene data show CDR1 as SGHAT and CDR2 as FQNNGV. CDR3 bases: TGTGCCAGCAGCGGGCGAACAGGGGGGCAAGAGACCCAGTACTTC. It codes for CASSGRTGGQETQYF. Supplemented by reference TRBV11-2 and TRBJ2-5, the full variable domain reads EAGVAQSPRYKIIEKRQSVAFWCNPISGHATLYWYQQILGQGPKLLIQFQNNGVVDDSQLPKDRFSAERLKGVDSTLKIQPAKLEDSAVYLCASSGRTGGQETQYFGPGTRLLVL.